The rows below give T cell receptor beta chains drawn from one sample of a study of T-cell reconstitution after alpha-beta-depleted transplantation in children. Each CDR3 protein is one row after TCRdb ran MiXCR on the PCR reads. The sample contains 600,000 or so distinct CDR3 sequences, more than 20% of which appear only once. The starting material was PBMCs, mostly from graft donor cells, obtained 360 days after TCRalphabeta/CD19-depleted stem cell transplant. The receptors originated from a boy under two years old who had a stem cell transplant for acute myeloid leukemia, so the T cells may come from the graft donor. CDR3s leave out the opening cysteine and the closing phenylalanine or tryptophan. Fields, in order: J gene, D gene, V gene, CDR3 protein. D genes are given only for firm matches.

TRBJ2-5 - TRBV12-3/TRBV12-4 ASSHDGAQETQY
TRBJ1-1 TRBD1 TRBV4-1 ASSHPGTGATEAF
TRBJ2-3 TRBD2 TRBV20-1 SARGLAGPGDTQY
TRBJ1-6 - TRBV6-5 ASSYVPYNSPLH
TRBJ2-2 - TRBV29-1 SVVMTNTGELF
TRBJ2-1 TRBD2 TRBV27 ASSLSISGGLHNEQF
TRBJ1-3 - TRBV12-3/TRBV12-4 ASSFSLSGNTIY
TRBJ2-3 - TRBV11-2 ASSLDLAYTDTQY
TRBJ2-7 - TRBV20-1 SARAGSEGLYEQY
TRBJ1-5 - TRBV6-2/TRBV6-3 ASSSAGWSLYQPQH
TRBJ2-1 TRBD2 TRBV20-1 SAREGPLAGALNEQF
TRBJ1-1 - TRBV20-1 SARTGNSKAF
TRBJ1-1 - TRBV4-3 ASSQDLELGLHTEAF
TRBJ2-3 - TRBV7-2 ASSLVGPVSTDTQY
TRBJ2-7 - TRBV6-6 ASRRQNYEQY
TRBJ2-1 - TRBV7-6 ASSLRGAEIYNEQF